This entry lists 19 T cell receptor beta chains sequenced from one sample in a study of shared clonotypes between healthy human individuals. The table came from immunoSEQ multiplex PCR; TCRdb's copy has only in-frame clones and leaves some out. The sample yields 110,000 or so clones, 68% seen once. The sequenced material came from memory CD8+ T cells sorted from blood. Subset: CD45RO+ cells pooled with CCR7-negative TemRA cells. These receptors were collected from a woman in her thirties in good health.

V is TRBV5-1 and J is TRBJ2-5, with 11 bases aligning to TRBD2. V lost 2 bases, J lost 3 bases, and 3 bases stayed unmatched. This CDR3 has 15 amino acids. CDR1 is SGHRS and CDR2 is YFSETQ in the germline V gene. The CDR3 region has the DNA TGCGCCAGCAGCTTACTAGCGGGAGAAAAAGAGACCCAGTACTTC. It specifies CASSLLAGEKETQYF.

J is TRBJ2-1 and V is TRBV9; 8 nucleotides agree with TRBD2. Germline CDR1 is SGDLS and CDR2 is YYNGEE. J lost 6 bases, V lost 1 base, and 6 bases had no gene match. The CDR3 runs to 15 residues. The CDR3 region is CASSVRGRSGNEQFF. DNA of the CDR3: TGTGCCAGCAGCGTACGCGGGAGGTCTGGCAATGAGCAGTTCTTC.

This clone was found a few times. The gene calls are TRBV5-4 and TRBJ2-3; TRBD2 aligns across 11 bases. The CDR3 totals 18 residues. Germline V CDR1 and CDR2: SGHNT, YYREEE (reference sequence). V was pared by 4 bases and J by 7 bases, with 17 bases of the junction left unmatched. As DNA, the CDR3 is TGTGCCAGCAGCGAGAGGTTGGGGGTCCGGACTAGCGGGTATACGCAGTATTTT. Amino acids: CASSERLGVRTSGYTQYF.

V usage is TRBV30 and J usage is TRBJ2-7; D is unresolved. Germline loops: CDR1 GTSNPN, CDR2 SVGIG (reference sequence). This CDR3 comprises 14 residues. V was trimmed by 2 bases and J by 3 bases, leaving 14 bases between them. The CDR3 bases are TGTGCCTGGAGTACCGGAAATAAGAACTACGAGCAGTACTTC. It is translated as CAWSTGNKNYEQYF.

The chain uses TRBV7-6 and TRBJ2-3; tentatively, D is TRBD2 (7 bases). Germline V CDR1 and CDR2: SGHVS, FNYEAQ. The CDR3 totals 14 residues. V was cut by 1 base and J by 5 bases, with 10 bases left in between. CDR3 in DNA: TGTGCCAGCAGCTTAGTCGGGGGGCAAGATACGCAGTATTTT. Amino acid sequence: CASSLVGGQDTQYF. Variable domain in full (rest from reference TRBV7-6 and TRBJ2-3): GAGVSQSPRYKVTKRGQDVALRCDPISGHVSLYWYRQALGQGPEFLTYFNYEAQQDKSGLPNDRFSAERPEGSISTLTIQRTEQRDSAMYRCASSLVGGQDTQYFGPGTRLTVL.

The V and J genes are TRBV30 and TRBJ2-4; D is possibly TRBD2 (5 bases). CDR1 and CDR2 (germline): GTSNPN, SVGIG (reference sequence). V was clipped by 0 bases and J by 0 bases, with 12 bases between them. The length of the CDR3 is 16 residues. CDR3 sequence: CAWSVDLAIAKNIQYF. CDR3 DNA: TGTGCCTGGAGTGTAGACCTAGCAATAGCCAAAAACATTCAGTACTTC.

The CDR3 reads CASSLGPTHTYYEQYF. The CDR3 DNA sequence: TGTGCCAGCAGCTTAGGGCCGACACATACTTACTACGAGCAGTACTTC. This chain connects TRBV7-6 to TRBJ2-7; no reliable D call. This CDR3 is built from 16 residues. Trimming took 1 base from V and 3 from J, leaving 16 bases between them. Germline V gene data show CDR1 as SGHVS and CDR2 as FNYEAQ.

J is TRBJ2-7 and V is TRBV2; D is uncertain. The CDR3 covers 14 residues. Germline loops: CDR1 SNHLY, CDR2 FYNNEI. The V end was cut by 1 base, the J end by 3 bases, with 10 bases between. CDR3 in amino acids: CASSEGEYRYEQYF. The CDR3 region has the DNA TGTGCCAGCAGTGAAGGCGAATACCGCTACGAGCAGTACTTC. The entire variable domain, with the rest obtained from reference TRBV2 and TRBJ2-7, is as follows: EPEVTQTPSHQVTQMGQEVILRCVPISNHLYFYWYRQILGQKVEFLVSFYNNEISEKSEIFDDQFSVERPDGSNFTLKIRSTKLEDSAMYFCASSEGEYRYEQYFGPGTRLTVT.

The rearrangement uses TRBV25-1 and TRBJ2-5, with TRBD1 as a possible D gene (5 bases). The CDR3 spans 13 residues. The ends were cut back, 6 bases at V and 3 bases at J, with 11 bases in the middle. The germline V gene encodes CDR1 MGHDK and CDR2 SYGVNS. Here the CDR3 reads CASSGQSKETQYF. CDR3 nucleotides: TGTGCCAGCAGCGGACAAAGTAAAGAGACCCAGTACTTC.

The CDR3 DNA reads as TGTGCCAGCACTTCGGCCTTTCTATACTACGAGCAGTACTTC. This translates into CASTSAFLYYEQYF. The genes are TRBV28 and TRBJ2-7; D gene uncertain. This CDR3 is built from 14 residues. The germline V gene has CDR1 MDHEN and CDR2 SYDVKM. V lost 7 bases, J lost 3 bases, and 16 bases lay in between.

This chain uses TRBV15 with TRBJ2-5, with 11 nucleotides matching TRBD2. This CDR3 has 15 amino acids. V shed 5 bases, J shed 4 bases, and the junction held 6 bases outside the gene matches. Germline V gene data show CDR1 as LNHNV and CDR2 as YYDKDF (reference sequence). CDR3 residues: CATSGTSGSGETQYF. Written as DNA, the CDR3 is TGTGCCACCAGCGGAACTAGCGGGAGTGGAGAGACCCAGTACTTC. The variable domain in full, with the rest retrieved from reference TRBV15 and TRBJ2-5, is DAMVIQNPRYQVTQFGKPVTLSCSQTLNHNVMYWYQQKSSQAPKLLFHYYDKDFNNEADTPDNFQSRRPNTSFCFLDIRSPGLGDTAMYLCATSGTSGSGETQYFGPGTRLLVL.

This chain uses TRBV9 with TRBJ2-4; the D call may be TRBD1 or TRBD2 (6 bases each). The CDR3 totals 14 residues. V was trimmed by 2 bases and J by 8 bases, leaving 14 bases between them. The germline gives CDR1 SGDLS, CDR2 YYNGEE. The CDR3, as DNA: TGTGCCAGCAGCGTCGGAGGGGGGACGGACATTCAGTACTTC. Its protein is CASSVGGGTDIQYF.

The chain combines TRBV19 with TRBJ2-1; D gene ambiguous. Germline V gives CDR1 LNHDA, CDR2 SQIVND (reference sequence). V was pared by 6 bases and J by 9 bases, with 30 bases between. CDR3 length equals 18 residues. The chain's CDR3 is CASSETWLTARRLVEQFF. In DNA form, the CDR3 reads TGTGCCAGTAGCGAAACCTGGCTGACTGCTAGAAGGTTAGTTGAGCAGTTCTTC.

This chain uses TRBV9 with TRBJ2-2; no clear D gene. Trimming left V 0 bases short and J 2 bases short, with 8 bases between. There are 15 residues in the CDR3. The V gene's germline CDR1 is SGDLS and CDR2 YYNGEE. The CDR3 nucleotides read TGTGCCAGCAGCGTAGTCGCATTTAACACCGGGGAGCTGTTTTTT. This encodes CASSVVAFNTGELFF. Variable domain in full (rest from reference TRBV9 and TRBJ2-2): DSGVTQTPKHLITATGQRVTLRCSPRSGDLSVYWYQQSLDQGLQFLIQYYNGEERAKGNILERFSAQQFPDLHSELNLSSLELGDSALYFCASSVVAFNTGELFFGEGSRLTVL.

The rearrangement links TRBV27 to TRBJ2-7; D remains unclear. Germline CDR1 and CDR2: MNHEY and SMNVEV (reference sequence). The V and J ends lost 5 bases and 4 bases respectively, with 18 bases between them. The CDR3 covers 15 residues. The CDR3, as DNA: TGTGCCAGCAGTCTACTCCCGTTCCCCATATACGAGCAGTACTTC. Its translation is CASSLLPFPIYEQYF.

This clone appeared once. This chain uses TRBV9 with TRBJ2-5; no reliable D call. Trimming cost V 3 bases and J 7 bases, with 13 bases left between them. CDR3 length equals 13 residues. Germline assignment: CDR1 SGDLS and CDR2 YYNGEE. In DNA form, the CDR3 reads TGTGCCAGCAGCGATCCCTACTCGGGGACCCAGTACTTC. Translating it yields CASSDPYSGTQYF.

The rearrangement uses TRBV19 and TRBJ2-7, with D possibly being TRBD2 (5 bases). Germline V gene data show CDR1 as LNHDA and CDR2 as SQIVND (reference sequence). With 3 bases removed from V and 2 bases from J, the gap between germline ends came to 14 bases. The CDR3 contains 15 residues. The CDR3 reads CASSIGQLAPYEQYF. The CDR3, as DNA: TGTGCCAGTAGTATCGGTCAGCTAGCCCCCTACGAGCAGTACTTC.

This clone showed up just a few times. The CDR3 region has the DNA TGTGCCACCCATGTAGCAGATACGCAGTATTTT. Translated, it gives CATHVADTQYF. V and J are TRBV19 and TRBJ2-3; D unresolved. CDR1 and CDR2 (germline): LNHDA, SQIVND (reference sequence). This CDR3 comprises 11 residues. Trimming cost V 10 bases and J 4 bases, with 9 bases left between them.

The V call is TRBV27, the J call TRBJ2-1, with TRBD2 matching 11 bases. Unmatched junction bases numbered 7, after V lost 7 bases and J lost 8 bases. Germline lookup yields CDR1 MNHEY and CDR2 SMNVEV (reference sequence). CDR3 length equals 14 residues. The CDR3 is CASNSLAGEDEQFF. DNA for the CDR3: TGTGCCAGCAACTCACTAGCGGGAGAGGATGAGCAGTTCTTC.